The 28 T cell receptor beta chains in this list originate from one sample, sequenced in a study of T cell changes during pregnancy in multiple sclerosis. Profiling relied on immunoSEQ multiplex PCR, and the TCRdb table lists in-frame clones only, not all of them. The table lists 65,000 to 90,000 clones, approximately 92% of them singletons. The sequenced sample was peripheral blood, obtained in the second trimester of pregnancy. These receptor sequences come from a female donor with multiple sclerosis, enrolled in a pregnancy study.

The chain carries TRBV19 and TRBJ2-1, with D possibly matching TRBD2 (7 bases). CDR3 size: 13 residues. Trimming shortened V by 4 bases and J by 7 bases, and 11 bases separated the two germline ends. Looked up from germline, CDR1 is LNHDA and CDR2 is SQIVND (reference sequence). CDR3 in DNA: TGTGCCAGTAGTAAAGGGGGGGGAAATGAGCAGTTCTTC. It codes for CASSKGGGNEQFF.

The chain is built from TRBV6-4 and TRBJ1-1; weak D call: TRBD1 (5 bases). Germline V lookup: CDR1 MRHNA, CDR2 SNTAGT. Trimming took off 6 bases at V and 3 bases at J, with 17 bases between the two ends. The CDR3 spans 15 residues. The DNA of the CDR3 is TGTGCCAGCAGCGCCGACAGTGCTGGGGACACTGAAGCTTTCTTT. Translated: CASSADSAGDTEAFF.

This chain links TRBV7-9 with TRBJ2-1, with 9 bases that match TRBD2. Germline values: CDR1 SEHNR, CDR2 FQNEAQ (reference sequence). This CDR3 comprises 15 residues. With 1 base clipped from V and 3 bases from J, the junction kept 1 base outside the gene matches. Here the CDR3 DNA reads TGTGCCAGCAGCTTAGGGACTAGCGTCTACAATGAGCAGTTCTTC. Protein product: CASSLGTSVYNEQFF.

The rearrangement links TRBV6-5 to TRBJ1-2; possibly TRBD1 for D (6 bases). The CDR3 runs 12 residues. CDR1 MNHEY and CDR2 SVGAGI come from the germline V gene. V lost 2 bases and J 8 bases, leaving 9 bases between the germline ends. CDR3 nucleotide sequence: TGTGCCAGCAGTTACGGCACAGGGGGCTACACCTTC. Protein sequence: CASSYGTGGYTF.

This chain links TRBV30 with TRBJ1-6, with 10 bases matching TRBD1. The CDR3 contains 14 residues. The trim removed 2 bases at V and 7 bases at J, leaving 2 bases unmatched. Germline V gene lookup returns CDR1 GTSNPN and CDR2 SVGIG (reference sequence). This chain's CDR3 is CAWSSGQGNSPLHF. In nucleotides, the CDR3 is TGTGCCTGGAGTTCGGGACAGGGGAATTCACCCCTCCACTTT.

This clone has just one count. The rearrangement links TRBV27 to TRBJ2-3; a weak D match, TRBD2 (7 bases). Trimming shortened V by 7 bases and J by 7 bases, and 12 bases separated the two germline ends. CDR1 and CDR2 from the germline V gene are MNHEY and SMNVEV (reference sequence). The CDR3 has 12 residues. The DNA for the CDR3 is TGTGCCAGCACCGGGGGGCCGAATACGCAGTATTTT. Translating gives CASTGGPNTQYF.

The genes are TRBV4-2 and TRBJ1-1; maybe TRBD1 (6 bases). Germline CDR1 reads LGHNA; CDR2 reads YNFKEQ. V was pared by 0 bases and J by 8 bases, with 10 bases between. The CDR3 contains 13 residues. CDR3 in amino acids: CASSQDAGAEAFF. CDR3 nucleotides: TGTGCCAGCAGCCAAGATGCGGGGGCAGAAGCTTTCTTT.

The chain's CDR3 is CASSLSGSYGYTF. The CDR3 DNA sequence: TGTGCCAGCAGCTTATCAGGATCCTATGGCTACACCTTC. The chain carries TRBV5-6 and TRBJ1-2; D is ambiguous. CDR3 length: 13 residues. Trimming took off 2 bases at V and 4 bases at J, with 9 bases between the two ends. The germline V gene has CDR1 SGHDT and CDR2 YYEEEE.

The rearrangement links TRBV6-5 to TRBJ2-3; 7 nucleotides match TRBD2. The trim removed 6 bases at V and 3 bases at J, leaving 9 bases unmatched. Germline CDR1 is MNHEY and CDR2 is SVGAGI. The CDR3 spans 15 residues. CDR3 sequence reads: CASRLGGGKTDTQYF. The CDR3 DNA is TGTGCCAGCAGATTAGGCGGGGGTAAGACAGATACGCAGTATTTT.

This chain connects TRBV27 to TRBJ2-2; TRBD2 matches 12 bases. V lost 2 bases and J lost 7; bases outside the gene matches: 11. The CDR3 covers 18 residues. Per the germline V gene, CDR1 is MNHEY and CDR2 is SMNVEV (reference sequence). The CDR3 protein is CASSLPGLAGGQSGELFF. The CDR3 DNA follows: TGTGCCAGCAGTTTACCGGGACTAGCGGGCGGGCAGAGCGGGGAGCTGTTTTTT.

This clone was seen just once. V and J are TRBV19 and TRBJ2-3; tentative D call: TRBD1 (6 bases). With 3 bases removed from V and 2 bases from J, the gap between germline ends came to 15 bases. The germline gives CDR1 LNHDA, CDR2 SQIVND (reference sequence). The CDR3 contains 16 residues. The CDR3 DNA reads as TGTGCCAGTAGTATTGATGGGGGCGGATTCACAGATACGCAGTATTTT. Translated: CASSIDGGGFTDTQYF.

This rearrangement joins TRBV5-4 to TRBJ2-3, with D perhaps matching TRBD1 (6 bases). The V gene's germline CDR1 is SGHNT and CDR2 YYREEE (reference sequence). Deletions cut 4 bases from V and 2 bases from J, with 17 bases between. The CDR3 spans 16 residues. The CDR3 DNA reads TGTGCCAGCAGCCCCCCTCCGACAGGAATCACAGATACGCAGTATTTT. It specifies CASSPPPTGITDTQYF. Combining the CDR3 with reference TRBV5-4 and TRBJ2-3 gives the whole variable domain ETGVTQSPTHLIKTRGQQVTLRCSSQSGHNTVSWYQQALGQGPQFIFQYYREEENGRGNFPPRFSGLQFPNYSSELNVNALELDDSALYLCASSPPPTGITDTQYFGPGTRLTVL.

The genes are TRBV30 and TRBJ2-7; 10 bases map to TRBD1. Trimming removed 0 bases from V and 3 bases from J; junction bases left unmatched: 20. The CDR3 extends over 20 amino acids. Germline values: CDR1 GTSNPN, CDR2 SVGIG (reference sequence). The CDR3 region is CAWSVARLSRDRGFHYEQYF. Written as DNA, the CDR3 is TGTGCCTGGAGTGTAGCTCGGCTTTCCAGGGACAGGGGTTTTCACTACGAGCAGTACTTC.

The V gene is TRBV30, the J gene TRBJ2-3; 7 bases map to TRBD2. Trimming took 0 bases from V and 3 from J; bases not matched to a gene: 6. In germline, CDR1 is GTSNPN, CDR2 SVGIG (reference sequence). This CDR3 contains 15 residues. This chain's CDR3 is CAWSVAGSRTDTQYF. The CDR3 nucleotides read TGTGCCTGGAGTGTAGCGGGGTCGAGAACAGATACGCAGTATTTT.

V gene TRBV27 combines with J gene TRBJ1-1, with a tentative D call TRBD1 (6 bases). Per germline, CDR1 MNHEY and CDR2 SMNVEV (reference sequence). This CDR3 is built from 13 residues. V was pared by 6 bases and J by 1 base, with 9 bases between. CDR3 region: CASSGTPNTEAFF. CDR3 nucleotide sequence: TGTGCCAGCAGCGGGACACCGAACACTGAAGCTTTCTTT.

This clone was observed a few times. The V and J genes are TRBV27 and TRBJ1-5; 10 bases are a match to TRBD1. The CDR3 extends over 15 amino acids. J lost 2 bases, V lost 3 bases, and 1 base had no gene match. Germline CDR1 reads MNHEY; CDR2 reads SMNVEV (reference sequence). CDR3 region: CASSFGTGGNQPQHF. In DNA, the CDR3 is TGTGCCAGCAGTTTTGGGACAGGGGGCAATCAGCCCCAGCATTTT.

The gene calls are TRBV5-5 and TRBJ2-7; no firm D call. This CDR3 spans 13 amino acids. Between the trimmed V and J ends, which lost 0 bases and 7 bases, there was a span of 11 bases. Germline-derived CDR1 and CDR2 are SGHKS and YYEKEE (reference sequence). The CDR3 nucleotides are TGTGCCAGCAGCTTGGGTACCTATTTGGAGCAGTACTTC. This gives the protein CASSLGTYLEQYF.

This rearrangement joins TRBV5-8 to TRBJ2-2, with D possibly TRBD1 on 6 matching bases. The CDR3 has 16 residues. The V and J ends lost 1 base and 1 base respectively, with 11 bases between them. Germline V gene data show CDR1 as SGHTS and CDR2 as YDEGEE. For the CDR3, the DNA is TGTGCCAGCAGCTTGAGGTGGGGACAGAACACCGGGGAGCTGTTTTTT. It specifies CASSLRWGQNTGELFF.

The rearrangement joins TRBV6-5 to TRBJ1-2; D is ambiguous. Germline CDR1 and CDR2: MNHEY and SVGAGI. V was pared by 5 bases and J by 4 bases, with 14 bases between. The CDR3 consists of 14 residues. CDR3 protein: CASSHRESVYGYTF. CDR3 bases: TGTGCCAGCAGTCACAGAGAATCCGTCTATGGCTACACCTTC.

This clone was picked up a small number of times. This chain's CDR3 is CASTPGGRVKFDYGYTF. The CDR3 DNA reads TGTGCCAGCACCCCCGGTGGCAGGGTAAAATTCGACTATGGCTACACCTTC. This chain uses TRBV28 with TRBJ1-2, with D perhaps TRBD1 (5 bases). V lost 7 bases, J lost 3 bases, and 24 bases lay in between. Germline V CDR1 and CDR2: MDHEN, SYDVKM. This CDR3 contains 17 residues.

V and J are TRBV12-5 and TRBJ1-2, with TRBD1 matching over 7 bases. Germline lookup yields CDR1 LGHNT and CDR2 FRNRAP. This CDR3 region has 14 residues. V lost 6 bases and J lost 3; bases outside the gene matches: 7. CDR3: CASGGDSFYYGYTF. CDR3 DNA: TGTGCTAGTGGGGGGGACAGTTTTTACTATGGCTACACCTTC.

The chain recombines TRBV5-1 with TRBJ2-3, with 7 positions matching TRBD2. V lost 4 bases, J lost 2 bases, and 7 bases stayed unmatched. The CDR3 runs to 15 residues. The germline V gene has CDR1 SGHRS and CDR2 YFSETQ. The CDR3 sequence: CASSAGLDPTDTQYF. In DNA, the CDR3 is TGCGCCAGCAGCGCTGGACTAGACCCCACAGATACGCAGTATTTT. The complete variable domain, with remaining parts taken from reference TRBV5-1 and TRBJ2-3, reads KAGVTQTPRYLIKTRGQQVTLSCSPISGHRSVSWYQQTPGQGLQFLFEYFSETQRNKGNFPGRFSGRQFSNSRSEMNVSTLELGDSALYLCASSAGLDPTDTQYFGPGTRLTVL.

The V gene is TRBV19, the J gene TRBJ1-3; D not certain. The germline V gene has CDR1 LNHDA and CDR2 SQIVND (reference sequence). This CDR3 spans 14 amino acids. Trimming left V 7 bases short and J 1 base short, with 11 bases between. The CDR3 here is CASTLRGSGNTIYF. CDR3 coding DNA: TGTGCCAGTACCTTGCGGGGTTCTGGAAACACCATATATTTT. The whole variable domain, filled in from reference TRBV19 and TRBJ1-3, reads DGGITQSPKYLFRKEGQNVTLSCEQNLNHDAMYWYRQDPGQGLRLIYYSQIVNDFQKGDIAEGYSVSREKKESFPLTVTSAQKNPTAFYLCASTLRGSGNTIYFGEGSWLTVV.

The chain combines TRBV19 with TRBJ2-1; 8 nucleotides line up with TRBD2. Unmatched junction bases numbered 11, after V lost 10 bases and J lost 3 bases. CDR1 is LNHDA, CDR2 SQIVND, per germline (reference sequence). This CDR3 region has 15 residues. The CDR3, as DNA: TGTGCCACCAATTACCGGGGGGGGGACTACAATGAGCAGTTCTTC. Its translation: CATNYRGGDYNEQFF.

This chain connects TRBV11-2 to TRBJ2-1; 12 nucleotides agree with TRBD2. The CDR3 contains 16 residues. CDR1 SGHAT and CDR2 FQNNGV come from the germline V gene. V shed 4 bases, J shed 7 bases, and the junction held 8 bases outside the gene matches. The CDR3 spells CASSSLTSGGGNEQFF. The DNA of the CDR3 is TGTGCCAGCAGCTCCTTGACTAGCGGGGGCGGTAATGAGCAGTTCTTC.

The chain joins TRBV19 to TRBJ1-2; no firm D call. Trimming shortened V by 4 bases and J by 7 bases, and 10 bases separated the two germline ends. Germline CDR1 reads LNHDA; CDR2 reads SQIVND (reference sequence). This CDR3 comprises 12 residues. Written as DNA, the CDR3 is TGTGCCAGTAGTAGCCCCACTCCTGGCTACACCTTC. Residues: CASSSPTPGYTF.

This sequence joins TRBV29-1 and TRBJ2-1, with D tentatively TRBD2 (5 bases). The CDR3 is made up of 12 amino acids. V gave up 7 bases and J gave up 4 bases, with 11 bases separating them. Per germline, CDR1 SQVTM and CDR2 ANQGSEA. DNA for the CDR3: TGCAGCGGTGAGCCGGGGTACAATGAGCAGTTCTTC. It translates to CSGEPGYNEQFF.

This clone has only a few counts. The CDR3, as DNA: TGTGCCAGCAAGACAGGGGCGAATTCACCCCTCCACTTT. As protein: CASKTGANSPLHF. This chain links TRBV28 with TRBJ1-6, with TRBD1 matching 8 bases. The germline V gene has CDR1 MDHEN and CDR2 SYDVKM. With V trimmed by 7 bases and J by 7 bases, 3 bases remained unmatched. This CDR3 has 13 residues.